This section outlines one T cell receptor beta chain sequence together with its context. Its matching antigen is unknown. Method: immunoSEQ multiplex PCR; TCRdb's copy keeps in-frame clones and lacks some. The table has 10,000 to 15,000 clones, under 90% seen once. The source of the sample is a study of regulatory dendritic cells for organ transplantation. CDR3 length equals 14 residues. The trim removed 6 bases at V and 9 bases at J, leaving 12 bases unmatched. The V gene's germline CDR1 is MNHNY and CDR2 SVGAGI (reference sequence). Sorted T cells were CFSE-labeled and cultured approximately five days with allogeneic regulatory or mature dendritic cells at 1:10.

Sequencing used naive CD8+ T cells from blood cultured with regulatory dendritic cells. Subset here: CD45RA+ naive T cells. The rearrangement links TRBV6-6 to TRBJ1-1, with TRBD1 matching over 8 bases. The sequence was collected from a human donor in good health. CDR3 region: CASSKEGQDRKAFF. The CDR3 DNA is TGTGCCAGCAGCAAAGAGGGACAGGACCGGAAAGCTTTCTTT.